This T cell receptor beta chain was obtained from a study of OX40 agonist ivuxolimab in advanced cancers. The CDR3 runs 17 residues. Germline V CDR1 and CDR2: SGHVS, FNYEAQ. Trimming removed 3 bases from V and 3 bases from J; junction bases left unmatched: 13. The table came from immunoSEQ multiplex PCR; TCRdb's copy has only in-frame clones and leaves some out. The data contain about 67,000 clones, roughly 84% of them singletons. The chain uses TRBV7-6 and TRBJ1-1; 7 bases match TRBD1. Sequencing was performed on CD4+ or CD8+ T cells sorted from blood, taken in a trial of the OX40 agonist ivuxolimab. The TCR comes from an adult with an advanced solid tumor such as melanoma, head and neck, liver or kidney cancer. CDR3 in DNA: TGTGCCAGCAGCTTGGAGACAGCAGGGGGACCTTACACTGAAGCTTTCTTT. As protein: CASSLETAGGPYTEAFF.